This T cell receptor (beta chain) was found in a study of T-cell memory formation after mild COVID-19. Across the whole study: Clustering of TCRs was largely donor specific. Study-wide points: Day 15 to 85 contractors were CD4/CD8 balanced; later expanders leaned CD4+. CD8+ contracting clones occupied EMRA, while CD4+ ones occupied mainly CM and EM.

Researchers used 5'RACE with constant-segment primers to make TCR alpha and TCR beta cDNA libraries that carry sample barcodes and UMIs. One entry per CDR3 protein results from TCRdb running MiXCR on the 5' RACE reads. The table lists roughly 150,000 distinct CDR3 sequences, 10% to 15% of them singletons. The germline CDR1 and CDR2 sequences are SNHLY and FYNNEI. The ends lost 9 bases at V and 4 bases at J; junction bases unmatched: 12. The CDR3 sequence is 14 residues long. With regard to this clonotype: No antigen is known for it.

This receptor was identified in a man younger than 35 who had mild COVID-19 (a few samples of this study predate the infection). Cell type and time point are not known. Sample: PBMCs or a T cell subset sorted from them (not recorded which). The chain joins TRBV2 to TRBJ2-7; TRBD1 matches 7 bases. The CDR3 loop is CASGQDSPRYEQYF. CDR3 in DNA: TGTGCCAGTGGACAGGACAGCCCGAGATACGAGCAGTACTTC.